A selection of T cell receptor beta chains follows, all from one sample in a study of identical twins. TCRdb redid the calling of the 5' RACE reads with MiXCR, one entry per CDR3 protein. The sample has about 700,000 distinct CDR3 sequences, around 6% seen once. Material for sequencing was naive T cells sorted from blood. The receptors were sampled from a man younger than 35 in good health. The CDR3 runs from the conserved cysteine through the conserved F or W. The order of the fields is J gene, clone size, D gene, V gene, CDR3 DNA, CDR3 protein. The D gene is left open where the match is weak. Part of the rows lack a size; the others show once, few, many or a class for expanded clones.

TRBJ2-3,.,.,TRBV4-3,TGCGCCAGCAGCCAAGGGCCCAGAGTTGGAACAGATACGCAGTATTTT,CASSQGPRVGTDTQYF
TRBJ2-1,many,.,TRBV11-2,TGTGCCAGCAGCTTAATTGGCCAGGGCGCGTTTTGGTTCTTC,CASSLIGQGAFWFF
TRBJ2-7,many,.,TRBV27,TGTGCCAGCAGCACCTTAGGGCAGGGGAGCTACGAGCAGTACTTC,CASSTLGQGSYEQYF
TRBJ2-7,many,TRBD1,TRBV7-2,TGTGCCAGCAGTAGACAGGGACGACTCTACGAGCAGTACTTC,CASSRQGRLYEQYF
TRBJ2-6,many,.,TRBV4-3,TGCGCCAGCAGCCCTACAAACCGAATCTCTGGGGCCAACGTCCTGACTTTC,CASSPTNRISGANVLTF
TRBJ2-1,few,.,TRBV20-1,TGCAGTGCTGACCCGACCCTCAGAGCGGGTGAGCAGTTCTTC,CSADPTLRAGEQFF
TRBJ2-7,many,TRBD1,TRBV12-3/TRBV12-4,TGTGCCAGCAGTTTAAGGACAGGGGGCTACGAGCAGTACTTC,CASSLRTGGYEQYF
TRBJ1-1,once,.,TRBV29-1,TGCAGCGTTTCTCGGGGAAAGACTGAAGCTTTCTTT,CSVSRGKTEAFF
TRBJ2-5,many,.,TRBV29-1,TGCAGCGTAGCCCTCAGATTCCAAGAGACCCAGTACTTC,CSVALRFQETQYF
TRBJ2-3,few,.,TRBV7-3,TGTGCCAGCAGCTCCGGAGCGCCTACAGATACGCAGTATTTT,CASSSGAPTDTQYF
TRBJ2-1,many,TRBD2,TRBV24-1,TGTGCCACCAGTGATGGGCGACTAGCGGGAGGCTATTACAATGAGCAGTTCTTC,CATSDGRLAGGYYNEQFF
TRBJ1-5,many,.,TRBV20-1,TGCAGTGCTTCGGGCCCCAATCAGCCCCAGCATTTT,CSASGPNQPQHF
TRBJ1-5,few,.,TRBV4-2,TGTGCCAGCAGCCAAGATTTGTCAGCCGCCCAGCATTTT,CASSQDLSAAQHF
TRBJ2-7,many,TRBD2,TRBV24-1,TGTGCCACCAGTGATGCGGGGGGATCTTTGTACGAGCAGTACTTC,CATSDAGGSLYEQYF
TRBJ2-2,many,.,TRBV20-1,TGCAGTGCTAGTGGTGGTGGGCGGGCTAACACCGGGGAGCTGTTTTTT,CSASGGGRANTGELFF
TRBJ2-5,.,TRBD2,TRBV7-8,TGTGCCAGCAGCCAACTAGCGAGGGAGACCCAGTACTTC,CASSQLARETQYF
TRBJ2-3,many,.,TRBV5-1,TGCGCCAGCAGCCGGGTAGTGGGGCGGGGCGCAGATACGCAGTATTTT,CASSRVVGRGADTQYF
TRBJ2-6,.,TRBD1,TRBV19,TGTGCCAGTAGTCGACTCCGGGGACAGGGTACTGGGGCCAACGTCCTGACTTTC,CASSRLRGQGTGANVLTF
TRBJ1-1,.,TRBD1,TRBV5-1,TGCGCCACCTGGGGAGGACAGGGGTCCTTGAACACTGAAGCTTTCTTT,CATWGGQGSLNTEAFF
TRBJ2-5,few,.,TRBV20-1,TGCAGTGCTCCCAGGGGAGCAGGGTACCAAGAGACCCAGTACTTC,CSAPRGAGYQETQYF
TRBJ1-6,many,TRBD1,TRBV9,TGTGCCAGCAGCGAGACAGGGCGGAACTCACCCCTCCACTTT,CASSETGRNSPLHF
TRBJ2-3,many,.,TRBV27,TGTGCCAGCAGTTTAACGGGAGAGGGCGCAGATACGCAGTATTTT,CASSLTGEGADTQYF
TRBJ2-3,.,TRBD2,TRBV3-1,TGTGCCAGCAGCCAAGTTCTAGCGGGAGGTCCCACAGATACGCAGTATTTT,CASSQVLAGGPTDTQYF
TRBJ2-7,few,.,TRBV4-1,TGCGCCAGCAGCCATGGGGGAAGCTACGAGCAGTACTTC,CASSHGGSYEQYF
TRBJ2-2,many,TRBD2,TRBV6-5,TGTGCCAGCAGTTACTCGACATTAGCGGGAGACACCGGGGAGCTGTTTTTT,CASSYSTLAGDTGELFF
TRBJ2-6,.,TRBD1,TRBV27,TGTGCCAGCAGTTTCAGGCAGGGGGTTCCAGGCTCTGGGGCCAACGTCCTGACTTTC,CASSFRQGVPGSGANVLTF
TRBJ2-5,many,.,TRBV28,TGTGCCAGCGAGGGGGGATTCGCAGAGACCCAGTACTTC,CASEGGFAETQYF
TRBJ2-2,few,TRBD1,TRBV28,TGTGCCAGCAGCTCGGGACAGGGGGCATCCTCCGGGGAGCTGTTTTTT,CASSSGQGASSGELFF
TRBJ2-3,many,TRBD2,TRBV12-3/TRBV12-4,TGTGCCAGCAGTTTGTCGGGACTAGCGGGAGCAGATACGCAGTATTTT,CASSLSGLAGADTQYF
TRBJ2-7,few,.,TRBV6-1,TGTGCCAGCATGATCGGGACTGGAACCTACGAGCAGTACTTC,CASMIGTGTYEQYF
TRBJ2-1,few,.,TRBV5-5,TGTGCCAGCAGCAACAGCCGGGGGGCTTACAATGAGCAGTTCTTC,CASSNSRGAYNEQFF